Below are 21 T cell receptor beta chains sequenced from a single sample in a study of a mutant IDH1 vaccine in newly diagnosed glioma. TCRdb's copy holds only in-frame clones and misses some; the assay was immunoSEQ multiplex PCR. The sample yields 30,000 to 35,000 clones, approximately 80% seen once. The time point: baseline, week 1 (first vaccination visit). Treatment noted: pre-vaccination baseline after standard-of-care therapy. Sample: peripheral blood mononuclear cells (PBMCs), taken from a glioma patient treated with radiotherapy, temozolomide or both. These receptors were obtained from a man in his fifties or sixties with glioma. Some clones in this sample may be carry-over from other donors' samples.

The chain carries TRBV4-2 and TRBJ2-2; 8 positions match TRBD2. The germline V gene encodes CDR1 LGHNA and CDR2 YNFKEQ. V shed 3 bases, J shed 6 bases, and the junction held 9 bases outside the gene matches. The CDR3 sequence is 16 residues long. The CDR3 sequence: CASSQGISGIAGELFF. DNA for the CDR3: TGTGCCAGCAGCCAGGGTATTAGCGGGATTGCCGGGGAGCTGTTTTTT.

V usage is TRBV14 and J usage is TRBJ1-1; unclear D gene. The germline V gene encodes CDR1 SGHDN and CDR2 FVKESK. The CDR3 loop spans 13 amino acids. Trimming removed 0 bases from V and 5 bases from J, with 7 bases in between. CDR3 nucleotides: TGTGCCAGCAGCCAAGACTTCTCAACTGAAGCTTTCTTT. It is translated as CASSQDFSTEAFF.

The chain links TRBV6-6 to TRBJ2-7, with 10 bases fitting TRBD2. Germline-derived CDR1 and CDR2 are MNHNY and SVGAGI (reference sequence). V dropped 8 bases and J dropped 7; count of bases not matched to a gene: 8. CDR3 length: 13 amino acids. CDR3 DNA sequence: TGTGCCAGCGCTGAGCTAGCGGGGGTGGAGCAGTACTTC. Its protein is CASAELAGVEQYF.

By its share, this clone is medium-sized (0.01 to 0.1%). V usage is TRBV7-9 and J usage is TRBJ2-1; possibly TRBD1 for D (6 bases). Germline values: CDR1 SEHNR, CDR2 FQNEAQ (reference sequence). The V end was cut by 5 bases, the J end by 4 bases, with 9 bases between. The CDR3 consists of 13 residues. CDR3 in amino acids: CASSPRGYNEQFF. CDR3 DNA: TGTGCCAGCAGCCCCAGGGGTTACAATGAGCAGTTCTTC. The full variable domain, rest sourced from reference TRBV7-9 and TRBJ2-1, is DTGVSQNPRHKITKRGQNVTFRCDPISEHNRLYWYRQTLGQGPEFLTYFQNEAQLEKSRLLSDRFSAERPKGSFSTLEIQRTEQGDSAMYLCASSPRGYNEQFFGPGTRLTVL.

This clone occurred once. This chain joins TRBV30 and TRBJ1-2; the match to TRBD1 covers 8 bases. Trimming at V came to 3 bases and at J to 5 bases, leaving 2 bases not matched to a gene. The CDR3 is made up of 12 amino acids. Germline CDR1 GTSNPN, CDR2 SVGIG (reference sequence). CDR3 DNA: TGTGCCTGGAGCTGGACAGGGTATGGCTACACCTTC. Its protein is CAWSWTGYGYTF.

The CDR3 coding sequence is TGCAGTGCTGAGGGCACAGATACGCAGTATTTT. It codes for CSAEGTDTQYF. The V and J genes are TRBV20-1 and TRBJ2-3; no clear D gene. Between the trimmed V and J ends, which lost 5 bases and 1 base, there was a span of 4 bases. The CDR3 contains 11 residues. CDR1 DFQATT and CDR2 SNEGSKA come from the germline V gene (reference sequence).

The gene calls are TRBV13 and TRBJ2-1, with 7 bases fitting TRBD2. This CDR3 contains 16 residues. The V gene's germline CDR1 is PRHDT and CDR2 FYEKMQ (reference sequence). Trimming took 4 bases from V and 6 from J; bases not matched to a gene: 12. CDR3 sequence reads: CASSSKLASVLNEQFF. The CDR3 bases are TGTGCCAGCAGCTCCAAACTAGCGTCTGTTCTCAATGAGCAGTTCTTC.

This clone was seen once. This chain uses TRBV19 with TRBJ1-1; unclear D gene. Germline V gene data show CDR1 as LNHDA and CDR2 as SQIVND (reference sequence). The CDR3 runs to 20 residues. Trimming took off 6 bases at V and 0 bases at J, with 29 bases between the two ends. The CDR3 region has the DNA TGTGCCAGTAGCGACGGGGTAGGAGGAGTCTTACTTACTATGAACACTGAAGCTTTCTTT. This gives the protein CASSDGVGGVLLTMNTEAFF.

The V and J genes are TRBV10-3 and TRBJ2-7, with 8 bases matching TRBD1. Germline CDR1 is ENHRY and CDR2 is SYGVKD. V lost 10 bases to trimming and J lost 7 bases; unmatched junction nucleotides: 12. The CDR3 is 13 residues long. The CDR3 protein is CATRTGSVGEQYF. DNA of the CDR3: TGTGCCACCCGGACAGGGAGCGTTGGAGAGCAGTACTTC.

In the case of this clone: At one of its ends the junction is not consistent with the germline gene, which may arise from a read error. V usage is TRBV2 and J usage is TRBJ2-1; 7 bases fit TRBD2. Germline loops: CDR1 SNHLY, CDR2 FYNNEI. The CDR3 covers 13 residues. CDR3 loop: CASSERDYDEQFF. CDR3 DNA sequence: TGTGCCAGCAGTGAAAGGGACTACGATGAGCAGTTCTTC. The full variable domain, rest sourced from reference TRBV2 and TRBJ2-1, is EPEVTQTPSHQVTQMGQEVILRCVPISNHLYFYWYRQILGQKVEFLVSFYNNEISEKSEIFDDQFSVERPDGSNFTLKIRSTKLEDSAMYFCASSERDYDEQFFGPGTRLTVL.

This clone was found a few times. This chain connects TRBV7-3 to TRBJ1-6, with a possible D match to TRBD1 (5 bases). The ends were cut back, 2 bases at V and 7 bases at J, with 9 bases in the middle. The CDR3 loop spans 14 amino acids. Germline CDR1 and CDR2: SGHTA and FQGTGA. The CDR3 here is CASSLGGINSPLHF. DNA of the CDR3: TGTGCCAGCAGCTTAGGGGGAATCAATTCACCCCTCCACTTT.

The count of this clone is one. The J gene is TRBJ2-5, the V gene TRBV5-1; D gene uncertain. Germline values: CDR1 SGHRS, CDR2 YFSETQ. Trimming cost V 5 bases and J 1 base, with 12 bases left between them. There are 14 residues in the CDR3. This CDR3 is CASSPGQVQETQYF. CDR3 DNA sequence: TGCGCCAGCAGTCCGGGCCAGGTCCAAGAGACCCAGTACTTC.

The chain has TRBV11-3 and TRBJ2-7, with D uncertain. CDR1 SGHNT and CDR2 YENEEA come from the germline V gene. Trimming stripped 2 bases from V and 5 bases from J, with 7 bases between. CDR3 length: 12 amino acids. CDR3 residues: CASSLRLDEQYF. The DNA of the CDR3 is TGTGCCAGCAGCTTACGTCTGGACGAGCAGTACTTC.

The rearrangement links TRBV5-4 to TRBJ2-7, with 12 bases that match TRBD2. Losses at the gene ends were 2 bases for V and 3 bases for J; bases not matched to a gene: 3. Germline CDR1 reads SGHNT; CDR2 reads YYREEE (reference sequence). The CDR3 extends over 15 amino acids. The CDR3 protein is CASSFTSGGFYEQYF. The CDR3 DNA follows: TGTGCCAGCAGCTTCACTAGCGGGGGGTTCTACGAGCAGTACTTC.

CDR3 residues: CASSPASVGTTGDIQYF. CDR3 coding DNA: TGTGCCAGCAGCCCCGCGTCGGTTGGGACCACCGGGGACATTCAGTACTTC. This chain connects TRBV5-4 to TRBJ2-4; D could derive from TRBD1 or TRBD2 (5 bases each). Germline CDR1 and CDR2: SGHNT and YYREEE (reference sequence). This CDR3 has 17 amino acids. The V end was cut by 4 bases, the J end by 8 bases, with 25 bases between.

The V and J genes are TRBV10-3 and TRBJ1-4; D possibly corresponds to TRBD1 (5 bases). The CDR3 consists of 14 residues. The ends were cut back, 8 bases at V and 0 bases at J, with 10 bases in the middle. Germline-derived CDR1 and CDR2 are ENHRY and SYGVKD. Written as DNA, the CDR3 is TGTGCCATCGGGGCTTATGCAACTAATGAAAAACTGTTTTTT. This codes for CAIGAYATNEKLFF.

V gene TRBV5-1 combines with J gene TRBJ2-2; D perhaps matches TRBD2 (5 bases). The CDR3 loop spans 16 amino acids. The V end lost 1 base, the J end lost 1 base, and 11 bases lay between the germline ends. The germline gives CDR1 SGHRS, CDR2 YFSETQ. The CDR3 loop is CASSLSGSLNTGELFF. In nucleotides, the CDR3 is TGCGCCAGCAGCTTGAGCGGCAGCTTGAACACCGGGGAGCTGTTTTTT.

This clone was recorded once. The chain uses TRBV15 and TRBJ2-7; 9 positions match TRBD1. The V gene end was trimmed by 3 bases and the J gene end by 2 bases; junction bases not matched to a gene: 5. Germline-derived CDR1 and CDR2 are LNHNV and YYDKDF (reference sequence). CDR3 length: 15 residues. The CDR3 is CATSSWDRDAYEQYF. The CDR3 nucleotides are TGTGCCACCAGCAGTTGGGACAGGGACGCCTACGAGCAGTACTTC. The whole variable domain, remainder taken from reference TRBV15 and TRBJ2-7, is DAMVIQNPRYQVTQFGKPVTLSCSQTLNHNVMYWYQQKSSQAPKLLFHYYDKDFNNEADTPDNFQSRRPNTSFCFLDIRSPGLGDTAMYLCATSSWDRDAYEQYFGPGTRLTVT.

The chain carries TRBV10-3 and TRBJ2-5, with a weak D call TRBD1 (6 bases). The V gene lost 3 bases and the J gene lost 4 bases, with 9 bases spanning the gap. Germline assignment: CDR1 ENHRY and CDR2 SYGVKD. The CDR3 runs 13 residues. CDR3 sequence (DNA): TGTGCCATCAGTGACACAGGGCTAGAGACCCAGTACTTC. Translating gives CAISDTGLETQYF.

The CDR3 DNA reads as TGTGCCAGCTCACCGGCCGCAGGTCCCTACGAGCAGTACTTC. Translated: CASSPAAGPYEQYF. The genes are TRBV18 and TRBJ2-7; D gene unclear. V was shortened by 3 bases and J by 2 bases, with 11 bases between the two germline ends. CDR3 length: 14 residues. Germline V gives CDR1 KGHSH, CDR2 LQKENI.

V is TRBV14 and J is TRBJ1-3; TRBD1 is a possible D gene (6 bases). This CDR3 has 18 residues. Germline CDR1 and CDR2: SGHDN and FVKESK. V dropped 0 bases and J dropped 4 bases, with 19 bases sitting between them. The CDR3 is CASSQDGRGGASGNTIYF. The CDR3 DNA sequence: TGTGCCAGCAGCCAAGATGGTCGGGGGGGCGCATCAGGAAACACCATATATTTT.